These 20 T cell receptor beta chains were sequenced from one sample in a study of blood T cells in healthy people across ages. A sample-barcoded 5' primer and a J-beta primer mix were used in a second PCR of about 6 to 12 cycles. TCRdb re-called the 5' RACE reads with MiXCR, one entry per CDR3 protein. The sample has about 800,000 distinct CDR3 sequences, 58% seen once. Sequenced sample: blood. Source of these receptors: a young man in good health.

This chain joins TRBV24-1 and TRBJ2-5; 9 nucleotides match TRBD2. Germline loops: CDR1 KGHDR, CDR2 SFDVKD. The J segment lost 2 bases and the V segment lost 3 bases, leaving 3 bases of the junction unmatched. This CDR3 contains 15 residues. The CDR3: CATSDATSGQETQYF. The CDR3 DNA follows: TGTGCCACCAGTGATGCTACTAGCGGGCAAGAGACCCAGTACTTC.

This clonotype showed up just a few times. The chain recombines TRBV6-6 with TRBJ2-5; D is uncertain. Germline V gene data show CDR1 as MNHNY and CDR2 as SVGAGI (reference sequence). There are 15 residues in the CDR3. Trimming stripped 6 bases from V and 1 base from J, with 15 bases between. The DNA of the CDR3 is TGTGCCAGCAGGGGCCTGTGGGTGGGCCAAGAGACCCAGTACTTC. This sequence encodes CASRGLWVGQETQYF.

This sequence joins TRBV27 and TRBJ2-1, with D perhaps TRBD2 (6 bases). This CDR3 is 14 amino acids long. Trimming shortened V by 3 bases and J by 5 bases, and 11 bases separated the two germline ends. Germline-derived CDR1 and CDR2 are MNHEY and SMNVEV (reference sequence). The CDR3 DNA reads TGTGCCAGCAGTTTGTCGGGGGATAACAATGAGCAGTTCTTC. Translated, it gives CASSLSGDNNEQFF.

This chain connects TRBV7-9 to TRBJ2-1, with D possibly matching TRBD2 (6 bases). The CDR3 is made up of 15 amino acids. V lost 7 bases to trimming and J lost 2 bases, with 15 bases between them. The germline gives CDR1 SEHNR, CDR2 FQNEAQ (reference sequence). The CDR3 loop reads CASIAGSIPYNEQFF. The CDR3 DNA follows: TGTGCCAGCATCGCGGGGTCTATACCCTACAATGAGCAGTTCTTC.

The chain is built from TRBV6-1 and TRBJ2-7; 11 nucleotides align to TRBD2. The end of the DNA is better explained by TRBJ2-1, so the J call may be wrong. Germline assignment: CDR1 MNHNS and CDR2 SASEGT. This CDR3 spans 16 amino acids. CDR3 loop: CASSLKTSGIYNEQFF. CDR3 coding DNA: TGTGCCAGCAGCTTAAAGACTAGCGGGATCTACAATGAGCAGTTCTTC.

This rearrangement joins TRBV6-1 to TRBJ1-5; 10 nucleotides agree with TRBD1. V lost 4 bases to trimming and J lost 6 bases; unmatched junction nucleotides: 3. The CDR3 runs to 14 residues. Germline CDR1 and CDR2: MNHNS and SASEGT. The CDR3 region has the DNA TGTGCCAGCAGTGTTGGGACAGGGGTTCAGCCCCAGCATTTT. Translated: CASSVGTGVQPQHF.

The V gene is TRBV9, the J gene TRBJ2-3; tentative D call: TRBD2 (5 bases). CDR1 is SGDLS and CDR2 is YYNGEE in the germline V gene. The CDR3 consists of 16 residues. The V end was cut by 4 bases, the J end by 7 bases, with 22 bases between. The CDR3 reads CASSSSLVGDSNTQYF. The CDR3 DNA sequence: TGTGCCAGCAGCTCCAGCCTAGTGGGAGATAGCAATACGCAGTATTTT.

This clonotype occurred a few times. This chain joins TRBV20-1 and TRBJ2-4; TRBD2 aligns across 11 bases. The V gene end was trimmed by 1 base and the J gene end by 0 bases; junction bases not matched to a gene: 5. The CDR3 loop spans 17 amino acids. Germline V gene sequence: CDR1 DFQATT, CDR2 SNEGSKA (reference sequence). The CDR3 DNA reads as TGCAGTGCTAGAGGCCTAGCGGGGGGCCCAGCCAAAAACATTCAGTACTTC. Amino acids: CSARGLAGGPAKNIQYF.

The chain combines TRBV28 with TRBJ2-3; D is uncertain. Trimming took 2 bases from V and 2 from J, leaving 14 bases between them. The CDR3 sequence is 16 residues long. Per the germline V gene, CDR1 is MDHEN and CDR2 is SYDVKM. The CDR3 DNA sequence: TGTGCCAGCAGTTTAGCTGCAGGATCAGACACAGATACGCAGTATTTT. Its translation is CASSLAAGSDTDTQYF.

V gene TRBV20-1 combines with J gene TRBJ2-5; D is possibly TRBD2 (7 bases). The last part of the DNA fits TRBJ2-7 better; the J call may be wrong. CDR1 DFQATT and CDR2 SNEGSKA come from the germline V gene (reference sequence). The CDR3 loop spans 13 amino acids. The CDR3 sequence is CSGGAGADYEQYF. DNA for the CDR3: TGCAGTGGAGGGGCGGGGGCGGACTACGAGCAGTACTTC.

At least ten counts were recorded for this clonotype. The rearrangement links TRBV9 to TRBJ2-4; no firm D call. The CDR3 runs 14 residues. CDR1 and CDR2 (germline): SGDLS, YYNGEE. V gave up 4 bases and J gave up 10 bases, with 18 bases separating them. DNA of the CDR3: TGTGCCAGCAGCTATAGCTCACACGCGCGAATTCAGTACTTC. It translates to CASSYSSHARIQYF.

This clonotype showed up just a few times. The chain links TRBV6-2 or TRBV6-3 to TRBJ2-5, with D possibly TRBD2 on 6 matching bases. Germline V lookup: CDR1 MNHEY, CDR2 SVGEGT. CDR3 size: 12 residues. The V end lost 8 bases, the J end lost 1 base, and 8 bases lay between the germline ends. The CDR3 protein is CASGLTQETQYF. Written as DNA, the CDR3 is TGTGCCAGCGGACTAACCCAAGAGACCCAGTACTTC.

V usage is TRBV28 and J usage is TRBJ2-7; TRBD2 matches 12 bases. CDR1 and CDR2 from the germline V gene are MDHEN and SYDVKM. Trimming took 3 bases from V and 2 from J; bases not matched to a gene: 5. CDR3 length: 16 amino acids. CDR3 region: CASSLTSGRSTYEQYF. The CDR3 region has the DNA TGTGCCAGCAGTTTGACTAGCGGGAGAAGTACCTACGAGCAGTACTTC.

This clonotype has more than one count but fewer than ten. This chain links TRBV7-7 with TRBJ2-5; 8 bases align to TRBD1. The length of the CDR3 is 15 residues. In germline, CDR1 is SSHAT, CDR2 FNYEAQ (reference sequence). V shed 5 bases and J 5 bases; nucleotides not matched to a gene: 10. In nucleotides, the CDR3 is TGTGCCAGCAGCCCCCGGACAGGGCATTGGGAGACCCAGTACTTC. Its translation is CASSPRTGHWETQYF.

This chain connects TRBV5-1 to TRBJ2-3, with D possibly being TRBD1 (6 bases). Trimming removed 2 bases at V and 7 bases at J, with 17 bases between. Germline V gene data show CDR1 as SGHRS and CDR2 as YFSETQ. The CDR3 loop spans 15 amino acids. In nucleotides, the CDR3 is TGCGCCAGCAGCTTACAAGACAGGCCGCAGTATACGCAGTATTTT. It codes for CASSLQDRPQYTQYF.

The chain recombines TRBV12-3 or TRBV12-4 with TRBJ1-1; D possibly corresponds to TRBD1 (5 bases). The length of the CDR3 is 13 residues. The V end lost 10 bases, the J end lost 2 bases, and 14 bases lay between the germline ends. The CDR3 loop is CATETASNTEAFF. Written as DNA, the CDR3 is TGTGCCACAGAGACAGCATCTAACACTGAAGCTTTCTTT.

The chain carries TRBV4-1 and TRBJ2-5; weak D call: TRBD1 (7 bases). Germline V CDR1 and CDR2: MGHRA, YSYEKL. The CDR3 runs 15 residues. V shed 5 bases and J shed 7 bases, with 20 bases lying between them. The CDR3 DNA reads TGCGCCAGCAGCATTCCAGGGGGGCAAAAGGGGACCCAGTACTTC. Protein sequence: CASSIPGGQKGTQYF.

The J gene is TRBJ2-4, the V gene TRBV7-9, with TRBD2 as a possible D gene (5 bases). Germline loops: CDR1 SEHNR, CDR2 FQNEAQ (reference sequence). There are 11 residues in the CDR3. V was clipped by 4 bases and J by 7 bases, with 5 bases between them. The CDR3 loop is CASSWENIQYF. Here the CDR3 DNA reads TGTGCCAGCAGCTGGGAGAACATTCAGTACTTC.

V gene TRBV20-1 combines with J gene TRBJ2-1; the D gene is possibly TRBD1 (9 bases). This CDR3 is 14 amino acids long. V lost 6 bases and J lost 2, with 14 bases in between. Per the germline V gene, CDR1 is DFQATT and CDR2 is SNEGSKA (reference sequence). For the CDR3, the DNA is TGCAGTGCCGGGGGGGACAGGGCCTACAATGAGCAGTTCTTC. This sequence encodes CSAGGDRAYNEQFF.

This sequence joins TRBV20-1 and TRBJ2-1, with 8 nucleotides matching TRBD2. There are 15 residues in the CDR3. V was pared by 3 bases and J by 1 base, with 5 bases of the junction left unmatched. CDR1 and CDR2 (germline): DFQATT, SNEGSKA (reference sequence). The CDR3, as DNA: TGCAGTGCTAGGAGACTAGCGCTATCCTACAATGAGCAGTTCTTC. Protein sequence: CSARRLALSYNEQFF.